This T cell receptor beta chain emerged from a study of blood T cell repertoires in COVID-19. Study summary: COVID-19 samples from acute and convalescent phases originated in the United States, Italy and Spain. PBMCs, B-cell-depleted T cells, or T cells were the source of the cDNA or gDNA that made up the material.

Germline V CDR1 and CDR2: SQVTM, ANQGSEA. The CDR3 runs to 11 residues. Trimming cost V 3 bases and J 10 bases, with 12 bases left between them. As originally analysed: Reference gene primer amplification gave nucleated cell count estimates. The repertoire was sequenced with immunoSEQ multiplex PCR; TCRdb's copy has only in-frame clones and lacks some. V and J calls and clone size are as listed in that table; D and trimming were resolved from the DNA. This sample yields around 300,000 clones, of which approximately 90% are seen a single time; 2% to 3% belongs to the top ten. This chain joins TRBV29-1 and TRBJ1-1, with D uncertain. The clonotype comes from a man aged 18 to 35 with active or convalescent COVID-19. Sequencing was performed on peripheral blood. The CDR3 sequence: CSVDFRGAAFF. The CDR3 DNA reads as TGCAGCGTTGATTTTCGGGGTGCAGCTTTCTTT. The variable domain in full, completed from reference TRBV29-1 and TRBJ1-1, reads SAVISQKPSRDICQRGTSLTIQCQVDSQVTMMFWYRQQPGQSLTLIATANQGSEATYESGFVIDKFPISRPNLTFSTLTVSNMSPEDSSIYLCSVDFRGAAFFGQGTRLTVV.